The source of this TCR beta chain is a study of CD8+ T cells in alopecia areata. Extraction and reverse transcription of RNA yielded cDNA as the sequencing template. Libraries were prepared by immunoSEQ multiplex PCR; TCRdb keeps only in-frame clonotypes and omits some of them. The table records about 120,000 clones, about 50% of them present only once. Stated treatment: oral pan-JAK inhibitor, 5-10 mg twice daily. Germline lookup yields CDR1 LGHNA and CDR2 YNFKEQ. The CDR3 loop spans 14 amino acids. V lost 6 bases and J lost 0; bases outside the gene matches: 4. This receptor was taken from a human donor with alopecia areata. V is TRBV4-2 and J is TRBJ1-1; 7 bases match TRBD1. The sample was CD4+ T cells sorted from blood, taken at week 4, from a patient treated with tofacitinib. Written as DNA, the CDR3 is TGTGCCAGCAGTCCGGGACAGATGAACACTGAAGCTTTCTTT. Its translation is CASSPGQMNTEAFF.